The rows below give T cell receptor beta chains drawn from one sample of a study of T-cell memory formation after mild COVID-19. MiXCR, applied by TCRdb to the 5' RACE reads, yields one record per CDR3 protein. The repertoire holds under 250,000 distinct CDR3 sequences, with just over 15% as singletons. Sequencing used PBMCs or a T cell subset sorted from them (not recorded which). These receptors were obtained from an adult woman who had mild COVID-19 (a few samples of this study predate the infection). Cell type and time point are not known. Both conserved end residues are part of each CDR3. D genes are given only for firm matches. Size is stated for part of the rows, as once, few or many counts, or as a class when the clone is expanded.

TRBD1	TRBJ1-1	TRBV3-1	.	TGTGCCAGCAGCCAAGCCGGGACAGGGCTCACTGAAGCTTTCTTT	CASSQAGTGLTEAFF
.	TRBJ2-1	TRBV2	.	TGTGCCAGCAGTGAACTCCGCTCCTACAATGAGCAGTTCTTC	CASSELRSYNEQFF
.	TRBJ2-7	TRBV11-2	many	TGTGCCAGCAGCTCCGGACTGTGGTACGAGCAGTACTTC	CASSSGLWYEQYF
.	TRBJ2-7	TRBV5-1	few	TGCGCCAGCAGCTTGGCGGGCACCTCTACATACGAGCAGTACTTC	CASSLAGTSTYEQYF
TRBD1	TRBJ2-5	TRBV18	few	TGTGCCAGCTCACCCTACCAGGGGGCGGACGAGACCCAGTACTTC	CASSPYQGADETQYF
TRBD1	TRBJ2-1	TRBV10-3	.	TGTGCCATCAGATCGGACAGGGGAAGGAATGAGCAGTTCTTC	CAIRSDRGRNEQFF
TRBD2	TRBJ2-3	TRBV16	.	TGTGCCAGCGGCGGGGGTGATACGCAGTATTTT	CASGGGDTQYF
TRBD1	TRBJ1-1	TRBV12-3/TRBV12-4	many	TGTGCCAGCAGTCCCCGGACAGGCACCAACACTGAAGCTTTCTTT	CASSPRTGTNTEAFF
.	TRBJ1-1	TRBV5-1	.	TGCGCCAGCAGCTTTGGGCAGGCAGAGAACACTGAAGCTTTCTTT	CASSFGQAENTEAFF
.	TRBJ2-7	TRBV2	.	TGTGCCAGCAGTGTTGGGCAGTTGGCCTACGAGCAGTACTTC	CASSVGQLAYEQYF
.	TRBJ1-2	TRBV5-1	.	TGCGCCAGCAGCTTACCGGGACTCGAACATGGCTACACCTTC	CASSLPGLEHGYTF
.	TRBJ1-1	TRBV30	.	TGTGCCTGGAGTCTACAGGGTTACACTGAAGCTTTCTTT	CAWSLQGYTEAFF
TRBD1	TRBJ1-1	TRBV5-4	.	TGTGCCAGCAGCCCAAGACAGGGGCAGGGCACTGAAGCTTTCTTT	CASSPRQGQGTEAFF
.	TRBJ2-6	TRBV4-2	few	TGTGCCAGCAGCCAAGGTCTGGCACTCATCTCTGGGGCCAACGTCCTGACTTTC	CASSQGLALISGANVLTF
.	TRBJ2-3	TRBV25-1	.	TGTGCCAGCAGTGCCTCGGGCGGGGCGGTAGATACGCAGTATTTT	CASSASGGAVDTQYF
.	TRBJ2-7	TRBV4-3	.	TGCGCCAGCAGCCCGATCCTTGACAGGGACTACGAGCAGCACTTC	CASSPILDRDYEQHF
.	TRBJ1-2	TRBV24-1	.	TGTGCCACCAGTGATTTGCTTAGGGATGGCTACACCTTC	CATSDLLRDGYTF
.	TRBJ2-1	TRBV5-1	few	TGCGCCAGCAGCTTCTCGCAGGGAGGTAATGAGCAGTTCTTC	CASSFSQGGNEQFF
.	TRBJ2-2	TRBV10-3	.	TGTGCCATCAGTGATCAGTTCAGGGGTGAGACCGGGGAGCTGTTTTTT	CAISDQFRGETGELFF
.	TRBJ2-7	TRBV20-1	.	TGCAGTGCTAGAGTTCCAGCTCTTAGCGAGCAGTACTTC	CSARVPALSEQYF
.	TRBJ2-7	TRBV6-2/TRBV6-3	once	TGTGCCAGCAGTCCCCTGGACGAGCAGTACTTC	CASSPLDEQYF
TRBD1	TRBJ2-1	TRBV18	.	TGTGCCAGCTCCGGGACAGGGGCTTCGTACAATGAGCAGTTCTTC	CASSGTGASYNEQFF
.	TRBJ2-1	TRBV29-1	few	TGCAGCGTTGAGTGGGGGCATGAGCAGTTCTTC	CSVEWGHEQFF
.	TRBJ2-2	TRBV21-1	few	TGTGCCAGCAGCAGAGGCGCGGGCTACCGAAGGACGAACACCGGGGAGCTGTTTTTT	CASSRGAGYRRTNTGELFF
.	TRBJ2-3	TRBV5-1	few	TGCGCCAGCAGCTTGTCTCCAGGGGCTGGAGATACGCAGTATTTT	CASSLSPGAGDTQYF
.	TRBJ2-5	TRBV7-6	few	TGTGCCAGCAGCTTAGGAGGCAGGGGTTGGGAGACCCAGTACTTC	CASSLGGRGWETQYF
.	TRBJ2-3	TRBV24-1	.	TGTGCCACCAGTGATGCCCTCCTCGGGGATACGCAGTATTTT	CATSDALLGDTQYF
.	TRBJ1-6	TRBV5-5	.	TGTGCCAGCAGCCCCGACGGTGTGGGTTTAGGCTCACCCCTCCACTTT	CASSPDGVGLGSPLHF
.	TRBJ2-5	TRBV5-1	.	TGCGCCAGCAGCCCAGACTTGGAAGAGACCCAGTACTTC	CASSPDLEETQYF
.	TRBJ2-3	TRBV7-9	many	TGTGCCAGCAGCTTGGCGGGGCGCACAGATACGCAGTATTTT	CASSLAGRTDTQYF
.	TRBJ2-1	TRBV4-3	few	TGCGCCAGCCGGAGGATCGGGGAGGACAATGAGCAGTTCTTC	CASRRIGEDNEQFF
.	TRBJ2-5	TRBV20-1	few	TGCAGTGCTAGAGGTGTGGATAATCAAGAGACCCAGTACTTC	CSARGVDNQETQYF
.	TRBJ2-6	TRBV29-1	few	TGCAGCGTGGGTTCGGTCTCTGGGGCCAACGTCCTGACTTTC	CSVGSVSGANVLTF
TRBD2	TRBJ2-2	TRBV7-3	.	TGTGCCAGCAGCTTCCCCACCGGAGGGAGGGCCAACACCGGGGAGCTGTTTTTT	CASSFPTGGRANTGELFF
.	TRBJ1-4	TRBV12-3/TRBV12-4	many	TGTGCCAGCAGCGACTTCCGGGGGGAAAAACTGTTTTTT	CASSDFRGEKLFF
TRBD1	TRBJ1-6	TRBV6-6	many	TGTGCCAGCAGTTCATTCCAGGGGGCGCGGGGTTATAATTCACCCCTCCACTTT	CASSSFQGARGYNSPLHF
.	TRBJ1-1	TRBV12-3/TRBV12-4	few	TGTGCCAGCAGTGCCGACAGATTTACATTTATGAACACTGAAGCTTTCTTT	CASSADRFTFMNTEAFF
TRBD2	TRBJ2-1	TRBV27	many	TGTGCCAGCAGTCCCCAAGGACTAGTTAGCAATGAGCAGTTCTTC	CASSPQGLVSNEQFF
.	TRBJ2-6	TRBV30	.	TGTGCCTGGAGTCACGGAAACTCTGGGGCCAACGTCCTGACTTTC	CAWSHGNSGANVLTF
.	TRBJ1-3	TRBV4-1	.	TGCGCCAGCAGCCAAGTCCCCGGCCCAAGCTCTGGAAACACCATATATTTT	CASSQVPGPSSGNTIYF
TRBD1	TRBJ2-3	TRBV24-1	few	TGTGCCACCAGTGGTATAGACAGGGTAGCAGATACGCAGTATTTT	CATSGIDRVADTQYF
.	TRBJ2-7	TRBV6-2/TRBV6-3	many	TGTGCCAGCAGTTACTCTCAAGGCCGTTGGGCTAGGTACGAGCAGTACTTC	CASSYSQGRWARYEQYF
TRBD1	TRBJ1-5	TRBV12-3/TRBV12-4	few	TGTGCCAGCAGTCCCGGACAGGGTCCAAATCAGCCCCAGCATTTT	CASSPGQGPNQPQHF
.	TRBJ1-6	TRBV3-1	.	TGTGCCAGCAGCCAAGTTGGGGCAGCTTCACCCCTCCACTTT	CASSQVGAASPLHF
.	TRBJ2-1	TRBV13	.	TGTGCCAGCAGCAGGGACGATGAGCAGTTCTTC	CASSRDDEQFF
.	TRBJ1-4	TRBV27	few	TGTGCCAGCAGTTTATCCTCCAGGGGTAAAAATGAAAAACTGTTTTTT	CASSLSSRGKNEKLFF
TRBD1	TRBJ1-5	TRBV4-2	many	TGTGCCAGCAGCCAAGACTACCAGGGGGTCTATAGCAATCAGCCCCAGCATTTT	CASSQDYQGVYSNQPQHF
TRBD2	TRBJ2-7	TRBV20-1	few	TGCAGTGCTATGGGACTAGCGGGACTCCTCTCCTACGAGCAGTACTTC	CSAMGLAGLLSYEQYF
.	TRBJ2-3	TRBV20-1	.	TGCAGTGCTAGACGACAGGCCAGTGATACGCAGTATTTT	CSARRQASDTQYF
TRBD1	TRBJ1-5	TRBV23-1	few	TGCGCCAGCAGGCTCTTTTGGGACAGCCCAACTTATAGCAATCAGCCCCAGCATTTT	CASRLFWDSPTYSNQPQHF
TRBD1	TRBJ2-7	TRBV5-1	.	TGCGCCAGCAGCCACCGGGACAGGGGAGTCTACGAGCAGTACTTC	CASSHRDRGVYEQYF
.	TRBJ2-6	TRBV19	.	TGTGCCAGTAGTGACATAAGCTCTGGGGCCAACGTCCTGACTTTC	CASSDISSGANVLTF